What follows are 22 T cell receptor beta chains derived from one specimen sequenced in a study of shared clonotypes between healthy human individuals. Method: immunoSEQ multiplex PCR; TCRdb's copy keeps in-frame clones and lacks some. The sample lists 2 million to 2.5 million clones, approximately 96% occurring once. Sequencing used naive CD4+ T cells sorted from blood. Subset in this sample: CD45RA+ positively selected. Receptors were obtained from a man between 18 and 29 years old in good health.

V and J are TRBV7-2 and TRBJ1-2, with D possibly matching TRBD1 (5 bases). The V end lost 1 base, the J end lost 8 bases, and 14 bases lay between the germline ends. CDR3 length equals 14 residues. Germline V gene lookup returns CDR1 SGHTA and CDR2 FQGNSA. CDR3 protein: CASSLVSGQGGYTF. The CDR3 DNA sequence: TGTGCCAGCAGCTTAGTCTCTGGGCAGGGAGGCTACACCTTC.

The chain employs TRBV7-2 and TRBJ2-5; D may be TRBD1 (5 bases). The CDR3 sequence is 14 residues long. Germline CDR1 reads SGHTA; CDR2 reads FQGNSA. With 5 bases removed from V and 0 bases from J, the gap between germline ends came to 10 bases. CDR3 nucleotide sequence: TGTGCCAGCAGCCGGCCAGGGTACCAAGAGACCCAGTACTTC. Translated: CASSRPGYQETQYF.

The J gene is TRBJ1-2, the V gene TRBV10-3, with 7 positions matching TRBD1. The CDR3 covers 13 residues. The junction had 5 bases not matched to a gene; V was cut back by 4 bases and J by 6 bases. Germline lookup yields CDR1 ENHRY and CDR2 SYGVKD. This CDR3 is CAISVDRVDGYTF. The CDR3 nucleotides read TGTGCCATCAGTGTTGACAGGGTGGATGGCTACACCTTC.

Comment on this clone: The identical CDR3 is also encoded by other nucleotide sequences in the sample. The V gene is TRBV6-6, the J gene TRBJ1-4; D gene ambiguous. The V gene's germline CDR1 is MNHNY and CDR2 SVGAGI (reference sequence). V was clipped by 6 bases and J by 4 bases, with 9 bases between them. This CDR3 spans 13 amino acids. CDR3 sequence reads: CASSSAGNEKLFF. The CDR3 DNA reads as TGTGCCAGCAGCTCAGCCGGTAATGAAAAACTGTTTTTT.

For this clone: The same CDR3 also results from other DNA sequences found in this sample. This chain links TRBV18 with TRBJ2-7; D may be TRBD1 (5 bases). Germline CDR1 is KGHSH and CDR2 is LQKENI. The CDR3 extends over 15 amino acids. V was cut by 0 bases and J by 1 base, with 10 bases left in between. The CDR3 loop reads CASSPPGRGSYEQYF. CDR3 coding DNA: TGTGCCAGCTCACCACCCGGAAGGGGTTCCTACGAGCAGTACTTC.

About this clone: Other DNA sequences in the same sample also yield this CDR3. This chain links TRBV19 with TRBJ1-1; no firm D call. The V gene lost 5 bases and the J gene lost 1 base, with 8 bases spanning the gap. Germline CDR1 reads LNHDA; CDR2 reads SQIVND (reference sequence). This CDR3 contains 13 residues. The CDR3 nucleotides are TGTGCCAGTAGTTCACAGACGAACACTGAAGCTTTCTTT. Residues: CASSSQTNTEAFF.

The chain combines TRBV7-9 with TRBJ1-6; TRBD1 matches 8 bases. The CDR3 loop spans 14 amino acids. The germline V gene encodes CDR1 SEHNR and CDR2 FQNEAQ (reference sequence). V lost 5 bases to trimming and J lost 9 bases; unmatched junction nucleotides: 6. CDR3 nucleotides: TGTGCCAGCAGCCCCTACACAGGGGGTTCACCCCTCCACTTT. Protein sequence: CASSPYTGGSPLHF.

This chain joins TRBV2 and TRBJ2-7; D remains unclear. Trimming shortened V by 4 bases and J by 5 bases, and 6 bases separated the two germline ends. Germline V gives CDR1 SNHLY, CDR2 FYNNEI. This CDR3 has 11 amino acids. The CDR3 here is CASSGFDEQYF. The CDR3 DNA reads TGTGCCAGCAGTGGATTCGACGAGCAGTACTTC.

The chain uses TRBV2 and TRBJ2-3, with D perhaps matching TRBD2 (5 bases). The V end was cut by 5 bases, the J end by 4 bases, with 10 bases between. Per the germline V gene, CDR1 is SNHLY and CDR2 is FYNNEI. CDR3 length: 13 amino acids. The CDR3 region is CASSTRSPDTQYF. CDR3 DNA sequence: TGTGCCAGCAGTACTAGAAGCCCAGATACGCAGTATTTT.

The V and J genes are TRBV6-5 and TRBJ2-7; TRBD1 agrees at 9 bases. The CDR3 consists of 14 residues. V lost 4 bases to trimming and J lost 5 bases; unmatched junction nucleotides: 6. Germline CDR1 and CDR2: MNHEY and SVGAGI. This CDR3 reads CASSSGTGRNEQYF. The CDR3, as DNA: TGTGCCAGCAGTTCCGGGACAGGGAGGAACGAGCAGTACTTC.

The DNA for the CDR3 is TGTGCCAGTAGTATAAAGGGAGAGGGGCCAGAGACCCAGTACTTC. Its translation: CASSIKGEGPETQYF. The chain uses TRBV19 and TRBJ2-5; possibly TRBD1 or TRBD2 for D (5 bases each). CDR1 is LNHDA and CDR2 is SQIVND in the germline V gene (reference sequence). Trimming took 2 bases from V and 4 from J, leaving 14 bases between them. The CDR3 spans 15 residues.

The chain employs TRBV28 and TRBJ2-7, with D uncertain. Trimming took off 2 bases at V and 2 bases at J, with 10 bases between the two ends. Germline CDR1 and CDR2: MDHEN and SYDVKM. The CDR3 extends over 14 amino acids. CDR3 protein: CASSLPHSPYEQYF. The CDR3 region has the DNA TGTGCCAGCAGTTTACCCCACAGCCCCTACGAGCAGTACTTC.

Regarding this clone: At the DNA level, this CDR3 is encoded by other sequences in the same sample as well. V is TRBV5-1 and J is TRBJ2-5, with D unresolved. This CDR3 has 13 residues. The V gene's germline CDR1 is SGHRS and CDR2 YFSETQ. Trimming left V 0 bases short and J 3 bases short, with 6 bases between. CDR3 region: CASSLGMEETQYF. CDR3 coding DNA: TGCGCCAGCAGCTTGGGAATGGAAGAGACCCAGTACTTC.

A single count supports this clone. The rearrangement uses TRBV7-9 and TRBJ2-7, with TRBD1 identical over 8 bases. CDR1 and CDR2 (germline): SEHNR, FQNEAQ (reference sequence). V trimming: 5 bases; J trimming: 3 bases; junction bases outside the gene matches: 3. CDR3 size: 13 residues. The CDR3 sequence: CASSKDRDYEQYF. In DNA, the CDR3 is TGTGCCAGCAGCAAGGACAGGGACTACGAGCAGTACTTC.

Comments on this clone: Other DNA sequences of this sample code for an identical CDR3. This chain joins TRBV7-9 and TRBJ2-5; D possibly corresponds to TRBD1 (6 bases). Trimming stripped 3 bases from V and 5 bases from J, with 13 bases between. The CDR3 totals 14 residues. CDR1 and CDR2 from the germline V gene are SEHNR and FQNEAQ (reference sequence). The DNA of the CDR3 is TGTGCCAGCAGCTTGGGGCAGGGGACGGAGACCCAGTACTTC. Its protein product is CASSLGQGTETQYF.

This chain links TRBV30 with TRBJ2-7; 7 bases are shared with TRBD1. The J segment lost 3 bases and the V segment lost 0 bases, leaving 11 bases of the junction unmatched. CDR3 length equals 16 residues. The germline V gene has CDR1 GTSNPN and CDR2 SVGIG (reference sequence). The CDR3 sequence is CAWSVSETGYFYEQYF. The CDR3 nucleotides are TGTGCCTGGAGTGTAAGTGAGACAGGGTACTTCTACGAGCAGTACTTC.

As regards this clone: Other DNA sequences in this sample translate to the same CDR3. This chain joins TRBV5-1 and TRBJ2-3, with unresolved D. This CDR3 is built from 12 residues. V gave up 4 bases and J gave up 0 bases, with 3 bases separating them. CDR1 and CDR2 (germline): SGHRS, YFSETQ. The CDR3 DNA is TGCGCCAGCAGCACGAGCACAGATACGCAGTATTTT. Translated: CASSTSTDTQYF.

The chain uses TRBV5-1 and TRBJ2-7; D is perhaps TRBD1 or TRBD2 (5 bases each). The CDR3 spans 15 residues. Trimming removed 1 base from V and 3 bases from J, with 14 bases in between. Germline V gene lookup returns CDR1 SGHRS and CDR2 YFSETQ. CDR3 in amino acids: CASSLLRQSGYEQYF. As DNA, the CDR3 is TGCGCCAGCAGCTTGCTGCGACAGAGCGGCTACGAGCAGTACTTC.

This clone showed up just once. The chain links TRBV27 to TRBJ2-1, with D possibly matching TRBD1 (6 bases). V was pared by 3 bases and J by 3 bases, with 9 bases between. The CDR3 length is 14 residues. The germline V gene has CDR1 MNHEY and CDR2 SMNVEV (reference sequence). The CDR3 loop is CASSFRGLYNEQFF. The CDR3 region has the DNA TGTGCCAGCAGTTTCAGGGGTCTCTACAATGAGCAGTTCTTC.

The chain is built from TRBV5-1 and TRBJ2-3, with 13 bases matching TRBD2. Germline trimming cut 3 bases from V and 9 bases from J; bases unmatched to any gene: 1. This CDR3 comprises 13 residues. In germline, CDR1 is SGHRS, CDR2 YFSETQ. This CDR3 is CASSWTSGGTQYF. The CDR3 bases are TGCGCCAGCAGCTGGACTAGCGGGGGAACGCAGTATTTT.

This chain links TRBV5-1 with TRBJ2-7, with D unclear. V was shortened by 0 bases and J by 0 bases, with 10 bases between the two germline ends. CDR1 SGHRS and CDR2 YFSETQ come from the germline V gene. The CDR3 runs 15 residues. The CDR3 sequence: CASSLVRRSSYEQYF. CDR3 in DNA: TGCGCCAGCAGCTTGGTTCGAAGGAGCTCCTACGAGCAGTACTTC.

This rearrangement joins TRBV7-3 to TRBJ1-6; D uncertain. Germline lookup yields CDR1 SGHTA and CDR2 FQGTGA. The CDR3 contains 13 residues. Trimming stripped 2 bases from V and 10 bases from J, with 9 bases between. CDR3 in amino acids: CASSLEGESPLHF. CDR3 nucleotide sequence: TGTGCCAGCAGCTTAGAGGGAGAGTCACCCCTCCACTTT.